A selection of T cell receptor beta chains follows, all from one sample in a study of T cells after yellow fever vaccination. TCRdb processed the 5' RACE reads anew with MiXCR; each CDR3 protein has one entry. Of some 70,000 distinct CDR3 sequences in the sample, over 6% are singletons; the top ten hold about 39%. This sample comprised CD8+ T cells sorted from PBMCs, obtained around 45 days after the first yellow fever vaccination. These receptors originate from a man between 18 and 35 years old who received the YFV17D yellow fever vaccine. Both conserved end residues are part of each CDR3. D genes are given only for firm matches. Size values are once, few and many counts, or a class for expanded clones, and some rows have none.

clone size: many; D gene: TRBD2; V gene: TRBV27; J gene: TRBJ2-5; CDR3 DNA: TGTGCCAGCAGGACTAGCGGGCACGCCGAAGTCCAAGAGACCCAGTACTTC; CDR3 protein: CASRTSGHAEVQETQYF
clone size: few; D gene: TRBD1; V gene: TRBV4-1; J gene: TRBJ2-3; CDR3 DNA: TGCGCCAGCAGCCAAGCGAGTCCCGGGACAGGTGCAGATACGCAGTATTTT; CDR3 protein: CASSQASPGTGADTQYF
clone size: many; D gene: -; V gene: TRBV3-1; J gene: TRBJ2-7; CDR3 DNA: TGTGCCAGCAGCCAAGGCAGGGTAGGTTCCTACGAGCAGTACTTC; CDR3 protein: CASSQGRVGSYEQYF
clone size: many; D gene: -; V gene: TRBV20-1; J gene: TRBJ2-4; CDR3 DNA: TGCAGTGCTAGAGGGTTTTCCAAAAACATTCAGTACTTC; CDR3 protein: CSARGFSKNIQYF
clone size: many; D gene: TRBD2; V gene: TRBV28; J gene: TRBJ2-5; CDR3 DNA: TGTGCCAGCAGTTCTCGACTAGCGGGGGGGCCCTGGGAGACCCAGTACTTC; CDR3 protein: CASSSRLAGGPWETQYF
clone size: many; D gene: -; V gene: TRBV7-9; J gene: TRBJ2-5; CDR3 DNA: TGTGCCAGCAGTCCTAGGTCGCAACGAGAGACCCAGTACTTC; CDR3 protein: CASSPRSQRETQYF
clone size: many; D gene: TRBD2; V gene: TRBV7-3; J gene: TRBJ2-2; CDR3 DNA: TGTGCCAGCAGCACCGGGACTAGCCCCCCCGGGGAGCTGTTTTTT; CDR3 protein: CASSTGTSPPGELFF
clone size: few; D gene: TRBD2; V gene: TRBV7-6; J gene: TRBJ2-1; CDR3 DNA: TGTGCCAGCAGCTCCTCCCCCGGGGGGAGCTCCTACAATGAGCAGTTCTTC; CDR3 protein: CASSSSPGGSSYNEQFF
clone size: few; D gene: TRBD1; V gene: TRBV11-2; J gene: TRBJ2-1; CDR3 DNA: TGTGCCAGCAGCTGGACAGGGTCGACTGAGCAGTTCTTC; CDR3 protein: CASSWTGSTEQFF
clone size: few; D gene: -; V gene: TRBV12-3/TRBV12-4; J gene: TRBJ1-6; CDR3 DNA: TGTGCCAGCAGTCGGGACCTACGGAGCTCCTATAATTCACCCCTCCACTTT; CDR3 protein: CASSRDLRSSYNSPLHF
clone size: few; D gene: -; V gene: TRBV30; J gene: TRBJ2-3; CDR3 DNA: TGTGCCTGGAGCGACCAGGCAGATACGCAGTATTTT; CDR3 protein: CAWSDQADTQYF
clone size: many; D gene: TRBD1; V gene: TRBV6-5; J gene: TRBJ2-7; CDR3 DNA: TGTGCCAGCAGTTCTTCCTGGACAGGCGGCGAGCAGTACTTC; CDR3 protein: CASSSSWTGGEQYF
clone size: many; D gene: -; V gene: TRBV12-3/TRBV12-4; J gene: TRBJ2-7; CDR3 DNA: TGTGCCAGCAGTCTCCGGGACAATTCCTACGAGCAGTACTTC; CDR3 protein: CASSLRDNSYEQYF
clone size: few; D gene: -; V gene: TRBV15; J gene: TRBJ2-3; CDR3 DNA: TGTGCCACCGGGGGGACAGATACGCAGTATTTT; CDR3 protein: CATGGTDTQYF
clone size: few; D gene: TRBD1; V gene: TRBV4-1; J gene: TRBJ2-7; CDR3 DNA: TGCGCCAGCAGCCAAGAGGACAGGGAATACGAGCAGTACTTC; CDR3 protein: CASSQEDREYEQYF
clone size: many; D gene: TRBD2; V gene: TRBV13; J gene: TRBJ2-1; CDR3 DNA: TGTGCCAGCAGCCCCTCTAGCGGGGGGGGTCACAATGAGCAGTTCTTC; CDR3 protein: CASSPSSGGGHNEQFF
clone size: many; D gene: -; V gene: TRBV9; J gene: TRBJ1-2; CDR3 DNA: TGTGCCAGCAGCGTAGGAACGTTCCTGAACTATGGCTACACCTTC; CDR3 protein: CASSVGTFLNYGYTF
clone size: -; D gene: TRBD1; V gene: TRBV25-1; J gene: TRBJ1-2; CDR3 DNA: TGTGCCAGCAGTGAGACGGCAGGGGGGTATGGCTACACCTTC; CDR3 protein: CASSETAGGYGYTF
clone size: -; D gene: -; V gene: TRBV5-5; J gene: TRBJ2-5; CDR3 DNA: TGTGCCAGCAGCTTTACCGGGACAATACAAGAGACCCAGTACTTC; CDR3 protein: CASSFTGTIQETQYF
clone size: many; D gene: -; V gene: TRBV12-3/TRBV12-4; J gene: TRBJ2-2; CDR3 DNA: TGTGCCAGCAGTTTAGCGGGGAACACCGGGGAGCTGTTTTTT; CDR3 protein: CASSLAGNTGELFF
clone size: many; D gene: TRBD1; V gene: TRBV7-9; J gene: TRBJ2-5; CDR3 DNA: TGTGCCAGCAGCCTCCGGGACGCAGGGGGATTACAAGAGACCCAGTACTTC; CDR3 protein: CASSLRDAGGLQETQYF
clone size: few; D gene: -; V gene: TRBV7-7; J gene: TRBJ1-1; CDR3 DNA: TGTGCCAGCAGCGGTCCGGATGGACTGAACACTGAAGCTTTCTTT; CDR3 protein: CASSGPDGLNTEAFF
clone size: many; D gene: TRBD1; V gene: TRBV2; J gene: TRBJ2-1; CDR3 DNA: TGTGCCAGCAGTGAGTTACAGGGGTACAATGAGCAGTTCTTC; CDR3 protein: CASSELQGYNEQFF
clone size: -; D gene: -; V gene: TRBV3-1; J gene: TRBJ2-1; CDR3 DNA: TGTGCCAGCAGCCAAGTAGGGGAGTGGTCCTACAATGAGCAGTTCTTC; CDR3 protein: CASSQVGEWSYNEQFF
clone size: many; D gene: -; V gene: TRBV5-1; J gene: TRBJ2-7; CDR3 DNA: TGCGCCAGCAGCTTGGGGTTGGGACTGAACGAGCAGTACTTC; CDR3 protein: CASSLGLGLNEQYF
clone size: few; D gene: -; V gene: TRBV12-1; J gene: TRBJ1-3; CDR3 DNA: TGTGCCAGCAGCGCCCCTACCGCGGACAGGCTACACTCTGGAAACACCATATATTTT; CDR3 protein: CASSAPTADRLHSGNTIYF
clone size: -; D gene: -; V gene: TRBV12-5; J gene: TRBJ2-7; CDR3 DNA: TGTGCTAGTGGTTTGGTACACTACGAGCAGAACTTC; CDR3 protein: CASGLVHYEQNF
clone size: -; D gene: -; V gene: TRBV20-1; J gene: TRBJ2-7; CDR3 DNA: TGCAGTGCGACCCGGGGTATAAGCTCCTACGAGCAGTACTTC; CDR3 protein: CSATRGISSYEQYF
clone size: few; D gene: -; V gene: TRBV7-3; J gene: TRBJ2-2; CDR3 DNA: TGTGCCAGCAGCCCTTTGGGCGTGACCGGGGAGCTGTTTTTT; CDR3 protein: CASSPLGVTGELFF
clone size: many; D gene: TRBD1; V gene: TRBV6-1; J gene: TRBJ1-1; CDR3 DNA: TGTGCCAGCAGCTCTGGACAGGGGAACACTGAAGCTTTCTTT; CDR3 protein: CASSSGQGNTEAFF
clone size: many; D gene: -; V gene: TRBV6-5; J gene: TRBJ1-1; CDR3 DNA: TGTGCCAGCAGTTACGGTGGAGGGGAAGCTTTCTTT; CDR3 protein: CASSYGGGEAFF
clone size: -; D gene: TRBD1; V gene: TRBV6-1; J gene: TRBJ1-2; CDR3 DNA: TGTGCCAGCAAAGAACCTGGACAGGGCTATGGCTACACCTTC; CDR3 protein: CASKEPGQGYGYTF
clone size: few; D gene: TRBD2; V gene: TRBV11-2; J gene: TRBJ2-3; CDR3 DNA: TGTGCCAGCAGCTTACCCGGCCAGGGACTAGCACTCACAGATACGCAGTATTTT; CDR3 protein: CASSLPGQGLALTDTQYF
clone size: many; D gene: -; V gene: TRBV20-1; J gene: TRBJ1-1; CDR3 DNA: TGCAGTGCTAGTCGGGGGGACACTGAAGCTTTCTTT; CDR3 protein: CSASRGDTEAFF
clone size: -; D gene: -; V gene: TRBV5-5; J gene: TRBJ2-7; CDR3 DNA: TGTGCCAGCACCTTCTGGGACGGCTCCTACGAGCAGTACTTC; CDR3 protein: CASTFWDGSYEQYF
clone size: many; D gene: TRBD2; V gene: TRBV4-3; J gene: TRBJ2-3; CDR3 DNA: TGCGCCAGCAGCCAAGTCAGCGGGGGGGCCTCAGATACGCAGTATTTT; CDR3 protein: CASSQVSGGASDTQYF
clone size: few; D gene: -; V gene: TRBV6-1; J gene: TRBJ2-3; CDR3 DNA: TGTGCCAGCAGTCTTACCAGGGGTCACCGACCCACAGATACGCAGTATTTT; CDR3 protein: CASSLTRGHRPTDTQYF
clone size: -; D gene: -; V gene: TRBV21-1; J gene: TRBJ2-7; CDR3 DNA: TGTGCCAGCCGCGCCCGGGTTGGGAGGTCCTACGAGCAGTACTTC; CDR3 protein: CASRARVGRSYEQYF
clone size: many; D gene: TRBD2; V gene: TRBV3-1; J gene: TRBJ2-2; CDR3 DNA: TGTGCCAGCAGCCAAGTAGTCTTGCGGGGGACGAACACCGGGGAGCTGTTTTTT; CDR3 protein: CASSQVVLRGTNTGELFF
clone size: few; D gene: TRBD1; V gene: TRBV5-1; J gene: TRBJ2-7; CDR3 DNA: TGCGCCAGCAGCGCGGTGGGGACAGGGATCTACGAGCAGTACTTC; CDR3 protein: CASSAVGTGIYEQYF
clone size: few; D gene: TRBD1; V gene: TRBV7-3; J gene: TRBJ2-3; CDR3 DNA: TGTGCCAGCAGCTCCCCGGGACAGGGGAGCCCAGATACGCAGTATTTT; CDR3 protein: CASSSPGQGSPDTQYF
clone size: many; D gene: -; V gene: TRBV4-1; J gene: TRBJ2-1; CDR3 DNA: TGCGCCAGCAGCCAAGGGTGGCGGAGCTCCTACAATGAGCAGTTCTTC; CDR3 protein: CASSQGWRSSYNEQFF
clone size: many; D gene: -; V gene: TRBV5-4; J gene: TRBJ2-5; CDR3 DNA: TGTGCCAGCAGCTTCTCGGGGGCGTATGAGACCCAGTACTTC; CDR3 protein: CASSFSGAYETQYF
clone size: -; D gene: TRBD1; V gene: TRBV6-2/TRBV6-3; J gene: TRBJ2-5; CDR3 DNA: TGTGCCAGCAGCAACCGGGACAGGGCACGAACGGCGTACCAAGAGACCCAGTACTTC; CDR3 protein: CASSNRDRARTAYQETQYF
clone size: many; D gene: -; V gene: TRBV20-1; J gene: TRBJ2-2; CDR3 DNA: TGCAGGCTCCGAGCGGGGAACACCGGGGAGCTGTTTTTT; CDR3 protein: CRLRAGNTGELFF
clone size: few; D gene: -; V gene: TRBV19; J gene: TRBJ2-3; CDR3 DNA: TGTGCCAGTACAGCTAGCACAGATACGCAGTATTTT; CDR3 protein: CASTASTDTQYF
clone size: -; D gene: -; V gene: TRBV12-5; J gene: TRBJ1-4; CDR3 DNA: TGTGCTAGTGGTTTGGTACTGGGTGGAACTAATGAAAAACTGTTTTTT; CDR3 protein: CASGLVLGGTNEKLFF
clone size: many; D gene: TRBD2; V gene: TRBV4-1; J gene: TRBJ2-2; CDR3 DNA: TGCGCCAGCAGCCAAGGCGTCGTCGCGGGGGCCGGGGAGCTGTTTTTT; CDR3 protein: CASSQGVVAGAGELFF
clone size: many; D gene: TRBD2; V gene: TRBV9; J gene: TRBJ2-5; CDR3 DNA: TGTGCCAGCAGCGTAGGGACTAGCGATAAAGAGACCCAGTACTTC; CDR3 protein: CASSVGTSDKETQYF
clone size: many; D gene: TRBD1; V gene: TRBV6-5; J gene: TRBJ1-1; CDR3 DNA: TGTGCCAGCAGTTACGCGGGACAGGGGAACACTGAAGCTTTCTTT; CDR3 protein: CASSYAGQGNTEAFF
clone size: many; D gene: TRBD1; V gene: TRBV7-9; J gene: TRBJ1-3; CDR3 DNA: TGTGCCAGCACCGCGACAGGGCCGGAAGGTCCGACCATATATTTT; CDR3 protein: CASTATGPEGPTIYF
clone size: many; D gene: -; V gene: TRBV27; J gene: TRBJ1-2; CDR3 DNA: TGTGCCAGCAGTTTATCTTCAGGGGTTCATGGCTACACCTTC; CDR3 protein: CASSLSSGVHGYTF
clone size: few; D gene: -; V gene: TRBV6-2/TRBV6-3; J gene: TRBJ2-2; CDR3 DNA: TGTGCCAGCGAGCCGAGCACCGGGGAGCTGTTTTTT; CDR3 protein: CASEPSTGELFF
clone size: many; D gene: -; V gene: TRBV6-2/TRBV6-3; J gene: TRBJ2-1; CDR3 DNA: TGTGCCAGCAGACCCCCCACACCTTCCTACAATCAGCAGTTCTTC; CDR3 protein: CASRPPTPSYNQQFF